Shown below are 10 T cell receptor beta chains from a single sample sequenced in a study of CD8+CD57+ T cells in acquired aplastic anemia (dated by TCRdb to the late 2010s). Flow cytometry had shown CD8+CD57+ cell expansion in the patients selected for sequencing. Reads for this sample came from an Illumina HiSeq 2000. Genomic DNA was used as template for profiling of TCR beta VDJ combinations and CDR3 sequences. TCRdb reprocessing: public reads trimmed at Q25 with fastp, clones called with MiXCR, in-frame beta chains kept. Identical CDR3 protein sequences are pooled into one entry, listed with their most common genes and DNA. This sample is represented by some 200,000 distinct CDR3 sequences; more than 55% of them were singletons. The top ten constitute around 60% of the sample. Source material: sorted CD4+, CD8+, or CD8+CD57+ T cells (not recorded which) from PBMCs. These receptors came from a human donor with aplastic anemia.

The J gene is TRBJ2-1, the V gene TRBV7-2; D unresolved. The J call may be faulty, since TRBJ2-7 better matches the DNA end. Germline V gene sequence: CDR1 SGHTA, CDR2 FQGNSA. The CDR3 extends over 13 amino acids. The CDR3 DNA reads TGTGCCAGCAGCTTCACCCTCTCGGACGAGCAGTACTTC. This codes for CASSFTLSDEQYF.

The chain links TRBV6-5 to TRBJ2-5, with D unclear. Germline assignment: CDR1 MNHEY and CDR2 SVGAGI. V lost 3 bases and J 6 bases, leaving 11 bases between the germline ends. The CDR3 extends over 13 amino acids. The CDR3 nucleotides are TGTGCCAGCAGTTATTACGGAACCAAGACCCAGTACTTC. Translation: CASSYYGTKTQYF.

There are a few counts of this clonotype. CDR3 amino acids: CASSPGVEQFF. The CDR3 nucleotides read TGTGCCAGCAGCCCAGGGGTTGAGCAGTTCTTC. The V and J genes are TRBV7-9 and TRBJ2-1; the D gene is possibly TRBD1 (6 bases). The CDR3 covers 11 residues. The germline gives CDR1 SEHNR, CDR2 FQNEAQ (reference sequence). The V and J ends lost 5 bases and 9 bases respectively, with 8 bases between them.

This chain connects TRBV7-9 to TRBJ1-1; a possible D gene is TRBD1 (5 bases). The CDR3 sequence is 13 residues long. Trimming pared 6 bases from V and 4 bases from J, leaving 12 bases between. Germline CDR1 and CDR2: SEHNR and FQNEAQ (reference sequence). In DNA form, the CDR3 reads TGTGCCAGCAGGAACCAGGGTCGCACTGAAGCTTTCTTT. Translating it yields CASRNQGRTEAFF.

The rearrangement uses TRBV6-1 and TRBJ1-1; no reliable D call. Per germline, CDR1 MNHNS and CDR2 SASEGT. This CDR3 comprises 14 residues. V lost 2 bases and J 6 bases, leaving 13 bases between the germline ends. For the CDR3, the DNA is TGTGCCAGCAGTGAAATCTCAGAATACGCTGAAGCTTTCTTT. It specifies CASSEISEYAEAFF.

This clonotype was found many times. The chain uses TRBV2 and TRBJ1-1, with D unclear. Trimming shortened V by 10 bases and J by 10 bases, and 16 bases separated the two germline ends. The CDR3 sequence is 11 residues long. Per the germline V gene, CDR1 is SNHLY and CDR2 is FYNNEI. The CDR3 bases are TGTGCCAAAGGCCCCGTAGGTGTAGCTTTCTTT. It encodes CAKGPVGVAFF. The entire variable domain, with the rest obtained from reference TRBV2 and TRBJ1-1, is as follows: EPEVTQTPSHQVTQMGQEVILRCVPISNHLYFYWYRQILGQKVEFLVSFYNNEISEKSEIFDDQFSVERPDGSNFTLKIRSTKLEDSAMYFCAKGPVGVAFFGQGTRLTVV.

The chain is built from TRBV2 and TRBJ1-1; D may be TRBD1 (5 bases). The CDR3 has 18 residues. Trimming shortened V by 7 bases and J by 1 base, and 25 bases separated the two germline ends. Germline V gene sequence: CDR1 SNHLY, CDR2 FYNNEI. The CDR3 sequence is CASNTRRVVVGKNTEAFF. In DNA form, the CDR3 reads TGTGCCAGCAACACTCGCAGGGTTGTAGTGGGAAAGAACACTGAAGCTTTCTTT.

Many counts were recorded for this clonotype. The chain has TRBV6-1 and TRBJ1-6; TRBD1 is a possible D gene (6 bases). Trimming left V 4 bases short and J 4 bases short, with 14 bases between. CDR1 and CDR2 from the germline V gene are MNHNS and SASEGT. The CDR3 sequence is 16 residues long. CDR3 DNA sequence: TGTGCCAGCAGTGTCTATTCCGGGACATATAATTCACCCCTCCACTTT. Translated: CASSVYSGTYNSPLHF.

The chain joins TRBV19 to TRBJ2-7; D is uncertain. The germline V and J ends were trimmed by 7 bases and 1 base, with 11 bases remaining between them. From germline, CDR1 is LNHDA and CDR2 SQIVND (reference sequence). The CDR3 covers 13 residues. CDR3 loop: CASKAESSYEQYF. DNA of the CDR3: TGTGCCAGTAAGGCGGAATCGTCCTACGAGCAGTACTTC.

This chain joins TRBV24-1 and TRBJ1-5; D gene unclear. V was clipped by 0 bases and J by 4 bases, with 3 bases between them. Looked up from germline, CDR1 is KGHDR and CDR2 is SFDVKD. The CDR3 sequence is 13 residues long. The CDR3 DNA sequence: TGTGCCACCAGTGATTTGCCAAATCAGCCCCAGCATTTT. Translating gives CATSDLPNQPQHF.